The clone carrying this T cell receptor beta chain has only a few counts. The method was immunoSEQ multiplex PCR; TCRdb's version includes in-frame clones alone and lacks a portion of them. Altogether some 40,000 clones are present, more than 90% being singletons, with the ten largest covering roughly 6%. The data are from a study of blood T cell repertoires in COVID-19. The CDR3 length is 15 residues. Germline V gives CDR1 SNHLY, CDR2 FYNNEI. V was clipped by 4 bases and J by 1 base, with 13 bases between them. The origin of this receptor is a woman older than 75 with acute or convalescent COVID-19. The chain combines TRBV2 with TRBJ1-2; D is uncertain. The source material was peripheral blood. CDR3 in amino acids: CASSAELEGNYGYTF. The DNA of the CDR3 is TGTGCCAGCAGTGCGGAGCTAGAAGGTAACTATGGCTACACCTTC.